The entry below gives a single T cell receptor (beta chain) sequence along with its context. Its antigen is unidentified. This entry belongs to a study of cytomegalovirus exposure and HLA in healthy donors. Study-level points and caveats: A missense variant in DCLRE1C was later tied to TCR beta V- and J-gene trimming. Per published accounts, TCR beta sequences correctly predicted the HLA-A and HLA-B alleles of most subjects. It was around 160 TCR beta chains that were listed as cytomegalovirus-associated.

With 60 Vbeta and 13 Jbeta primers, the PCR was carried out. TCRdb keeps only in-frame clones here, not all; method: immunoSEQ multiplex PCR. The top ten clones hold 3.3% of a sample with 110,000 to 150,000 clones, approximately 71% of them seen once. Those who donated were healthy bone marrow donors. The CDR3 length is 15 residues. Germline CDR1 is SGHAT and CDR2 is FQNNGV. V gave up 0 bases and J gave up 4 bases, with 10 bases separating them. Material: PBMCs. The chain recombines TRBV11-2 with TRBJ2-1; D unresolved. The source of this sequence is a man aged 35 to 55 in good health and CMV-seronegative. CDR3 DNA sequence: TGTGCCAGCAGCTTAGATGATGGTAGTTACAATGAGCAGTTCTTC. Translating gives CASSLDDGSYNEQFF.